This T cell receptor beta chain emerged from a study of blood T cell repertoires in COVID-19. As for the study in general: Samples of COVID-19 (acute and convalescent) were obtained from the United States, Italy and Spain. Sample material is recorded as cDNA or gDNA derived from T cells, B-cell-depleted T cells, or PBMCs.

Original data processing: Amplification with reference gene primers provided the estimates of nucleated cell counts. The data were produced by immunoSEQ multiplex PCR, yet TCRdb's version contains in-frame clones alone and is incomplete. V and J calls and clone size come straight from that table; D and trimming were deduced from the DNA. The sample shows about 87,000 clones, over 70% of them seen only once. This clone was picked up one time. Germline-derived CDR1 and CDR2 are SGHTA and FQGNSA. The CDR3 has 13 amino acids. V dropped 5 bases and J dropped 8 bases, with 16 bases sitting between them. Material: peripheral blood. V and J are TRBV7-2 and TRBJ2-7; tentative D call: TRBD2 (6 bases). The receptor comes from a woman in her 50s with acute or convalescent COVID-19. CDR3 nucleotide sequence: TGTGCCAGCAGCGTAGGGGCCGGGGGACAGCAGTACTTC. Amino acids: CASSVGAGGQQYF.